The rows below give T cell receptor beta chains drawn from one sample of a study of graft-versus-host responses after intestinal transplantation. The data were produced by immunoSEQ multiplex PCR, yet TCRdb's version contains in-frame clones alone and is incomplete. Of 10,000 or so clones in the sample, roughly 29% were seen once. Source: alloreactive CD4+ T cells from a mixed lymphocyte reaction culture, taken before intestinal transplant. Receptor source: a human patient who received an intestinal transplant. CDR3s include the opening cysteine and the closing phenylalanine or tryptophan. The order of the fields is V gene, D gene, CDR3 protein. A D gene is named only where the DNA matches it firmly.

V gene: TRBV4-1; D gene: -; CDR3 protein: CASSQIGGIDYNEQFF
V gene: TRBV4-1; D gene: TRBD1; CDR3 protein: CASSQHIWTGNTGELFF
V gene: TRBV9; D gene: TRBD1; CDR3 protein: CASSIRTGRYNEQFF
V gene: TRBV10-3; D gene: TRBD1; CDR3 protein: CAIRGQGANEKLFF
V gene: TRBV7-9; D gene: TRBD1; CDR3 protein: CASSLVGTGGADSGEQYF
V gene: TRBV7-9; D gene: -; CDR3 protein: CASTFYENEQFF
V gene: TRBV7-8; D gene: -; CDR3 protein: CASSLGQWDNEQFF
V gene: TRBV9; D gene: -; CDR3 protein: CASSVRRGQGITWVTNEKLFF
V gene: TRBV27; D gene: -; CDR3 protein: CASSPRLGADSYEQYF
V gene: TRBV27; D gene: -; CDR3 protein: CASSSGTSAYNEQFF
V gene: TRBV4-1; D gene: -; CDR3 protein: CASSHGLRVWPYEQYF
V gene: TRBV5-1; D gene: -; CDR3 protein: CASSWDWDSASTEAFF